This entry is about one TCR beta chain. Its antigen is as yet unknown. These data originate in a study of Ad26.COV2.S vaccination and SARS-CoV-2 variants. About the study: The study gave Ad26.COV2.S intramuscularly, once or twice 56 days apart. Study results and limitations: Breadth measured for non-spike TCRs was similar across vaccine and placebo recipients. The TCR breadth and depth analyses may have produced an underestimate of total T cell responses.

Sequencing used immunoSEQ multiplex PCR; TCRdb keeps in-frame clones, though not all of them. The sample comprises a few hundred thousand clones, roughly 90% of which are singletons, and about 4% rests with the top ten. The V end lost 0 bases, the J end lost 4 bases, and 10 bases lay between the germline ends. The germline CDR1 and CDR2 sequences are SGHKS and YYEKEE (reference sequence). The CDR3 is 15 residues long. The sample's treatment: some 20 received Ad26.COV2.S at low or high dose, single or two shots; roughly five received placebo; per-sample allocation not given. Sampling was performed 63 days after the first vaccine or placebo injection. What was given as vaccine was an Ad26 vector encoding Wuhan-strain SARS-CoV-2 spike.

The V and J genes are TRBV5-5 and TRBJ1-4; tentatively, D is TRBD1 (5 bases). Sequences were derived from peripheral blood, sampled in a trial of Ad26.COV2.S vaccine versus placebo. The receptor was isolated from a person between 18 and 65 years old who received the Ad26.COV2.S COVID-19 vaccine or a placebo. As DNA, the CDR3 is TGTGCCAGCAGCTTGGTGGGGGAAGATAATGAAAAACTGTTTTTT. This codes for CASSLVGEDNEKLFF.